These 14 T cell receptor beta chains came from one sample sequenced in a study of blood T cell repertoires in COVID-19. The protocol was immunoSEQ multiplex PCR, while the TCRdb copy is restricted to in-frame clones and leaves out a portion. The repertoire holds over 250,000 clones, with 85% as singletons. The specimen sequenced was peripheral blood. All receptors derive from a human donor in a cohort sampled during active COVID-19.

This clone was seen once. The chain recombines TRBV19 with TRBJ1-5; D not resolved. This CDR3 has 15 amino acids. V was cut by 0 bases and J by 7 bases, with 13 bases left in between. In germline, CDR1 is LNHDA, CDR2 SQIVND (reference sequence). CDR3 amino acids: CASSIDHQVRQPQHF. The CDR3 DNA sequence: TGTGCCAGTAGTATAGATCACCAGGTTCGCCAGCCCCAGCATTTT.

The chain uses TRBV9 and TRBJ2-2; TRBD1 matches at 8 bases. The CDR3 consists of 17 residues. Germline V gene lookup returns CDR1 SGDLS and CDR2 YYNGEE. The V and J ends lost 3 bases and 0 bases, in that order; junction bases with no gene match: 7. The CDR3 DNA follows: TGTGCCAGCAGCGAAGGGACAGGAGCTACGAACACCGGGGAGCTGTTTTTT. Protein product: CASSEGTGATNTGELFF.

The genes are TRBV5-1 and TRBJ2-1; 10 bases are a match to TRBD2. Germline assignment: CDR1 SGHRS and CDR2 YFSETQ. With V trimmed by 4 bases and J by 4 bases, 8 bases remained unmatched. The CDR3 extends over 16 amino acids. DNA for the CDR3: TGCGCCAGCAGCGGTCAAGCGGGAGGGGTGTACAATGAGCAGTTCTTC. It yields the protein CASSGQAGGVYNEQFF.

The rearrangement links TRBV2 to TRBJ1-6; 7 bases line up with TRBD1. This CDR3 is 12 amino acids long. Looked up from germline, CDR1 is SNHLY and CDR2 is FYNNEI. Trimming took 10 bases from V and 10 from J; bases not matched to a gene: 7. CDR3 nucleotide sequence: TGTGCCATTCCCGGGACAGACTCACCCCTCCACTTT. It specifies CAIPGTDSPLHF. The whole variable domain, filled in from reference TRBV2 and TRBJ1-6, reads EPEVTQTPSHQVTQMGQEVILRCVPISNHLYFYWYRQILGQKVEFLVSFYNNEISEKSEIFDDQFSVERPDGSNFTLKIRSTKLEDSAMYFCAIPGTDSPLHFGNGTRLTVT.

The chain couples TRBV9 to TRBJ2-2; D is ambiguous. Germline CDR1 reads SGDLS; CDR2 reads YYNGEE. Trimming cost V 6 bases and J 7 bases, with 10 bases left between them. The CDR3 covers 12 residues. The CDR3 coding sequence is TGTGCCAGCACCGCGTGGAGCGGGGAGCTGTTTTTT. Amino acids: CASTAWSGELFF.

This chain joins TRBV27 and TRBJ1-1; 8 bases are shared with TRBD1. The CDR3 has 13 amino acids. Germline CDR1 and CDR2: MNHEY and SMNVEV (reference sequence). J lost 10 bases, V lost 5 bases, and 9 bases had no gene match. CDR3 nucleotides: TGTGCCAGCAGTCTCAGACAGGGGATCAGAGCTTTCTTT. This gives the protein CASSLRQGIRAFF.

J is TRBJ1-1 and V is TRBV7-3; D gene uncertain. This CDR3 has 14 residues. Trimming removed 7 bases at V and 0 bases at J, with 12 bases between. Germline loops: CDR1 SGHTA, CDR2 FQGTGA. CDR3 region: CASTEQRVNTEAFF. The CDR3 DNA sequence: TGTGCCAGCACCGAACAACGGGTGAACACTGAAGCTTTCTTT.

Here the CDR3 DNA reads TGTGCCAGCAGCCTAGAGGGACTAGCGGACACAGATACGCAGTATTTT. Translating gives CASSLEGLADTDTQYF. The chain combines TRBV7-9 with TRBJ2-3, with 11 nucleotides matching TRBD2. The V gene end was trimmed by 5 bases and the J gene end by 2 bases; junction bases not matched to a gene: 6. The CDR3 runs to 16 residues. Germline lookup yields CDR1 SEHNR and CDR2 FQNEAQ (reference sequence). The full variable domain, rest sourced from reference TRBV7-9 and TRBJ2-3, is DTGVSQNPRHKITKRGQNVTFRCDPISEHNRLYWYRQTLGQGPEFLTYFQNEAQLEKSRLLSDRFSAERPKGSFSTLEIQRTEQGDSAMYLCASSLEGLADTDTQYFGPGTRLTVL.

This sequence joins TRBV11-1 and TRBJ2-1, with D unclear. CDR3 length: 15 amino acids. Germline lookup yields CDR1 SGHAT and CDR2 FQDESV (reference sequence). Trimming cost V 2 bases and J 0 bases, with 8 bases left between them. The CDR3 spells CASSLSTYSYNEQFF. In nucleotides, the CDR3 is TGTGCCAGCAGCTTAAGTACCTACTCCTACAATGAGCAGTTCTTC. The full variable domain, rest sourced from reference TRBV11-1 and TRBJ2-1, is EAEVAQSPRYKITEKSQAVAFWCDPISGHATLYWYRQILGQGPELLVQFQDESVVDDSQLPKDRFSAERLKGVDSTLKIQPAELGDSAMYLCASSLSTYSYNEQFFGPGTRLTVL.

This chain joins TRBV5-8 and TRBJ1-5; D gene unclear. Trimming took 2 bases from V and 4 from J, leaving 10 bases between them. The CDR3 contains 14 residues. CDR1 and CDR2 from the germline V gene are SGHTS and YDEGEE. In DNA, the CDR3 is TGTGCCAGCAGCTTTTGGAGTTTTAATCAGCCCCAGCATTTT. It specifies CASSFWSFNQPQHF.

In its sample, this clone was seen a few times. The V and J genes are TRBV29-1 and TRBJ2-3; 10 nucleotides match TRBD2. The CDR3 contains 14 residues. Per the germline V gene, CDR1 is SQVTM and CDR2 is ANQGSEA. The V and J ends lost 7 bases and 2 bases, in that order; junction bases with no gene match: 6. The CDR3 loop reads CSASGLAVTDTQYF. The CDR3 bases are TGCAGCGCGTCCGGACTAGCGGTCACAGATACGCAGTATTTT.

The chain carries TRBV9 and TRBJ2-1, with 7 nucleotides matching TRBD1. V was clipped by 4 bases and J by 0 bases; unmatched bases: 4. Germline V lookup: CDR1 SGDLS, CDR2 YYNGEE. The CDR3 consists of 15 residues. The chain's CDR3 is CASSQQGSSYNEQFF. The CDR3 DNA reads TGTGCCAGCAGCCAACAGGGGAGCTCCTACAATGAGCAGTTCTTC. Together with reference TRBV9 and TRBJ2-1, the CDR3 gives the full variable domain: DSGVTQTPKHLITATGQRVTLRCSPRSGDLSVYWYQQSLDQGLQFLIQYYNGEERAKGNILERFSAQQFPDLHSELNLSSLELGDSALYFCASSQQGSSYNEQFFGPGTRLTVL.

The gene calls are TRBV27 and TRBJ2-7; 9 bases map to TRBD1. The germline gives CDR1 MNHEY, CDR2 SMNVEV (reference sequence). The CDR3 extends over 15 amino acids. The junction had 6 bases not matched to a gene; V was cut back by 5 bases and J by 1 base. The CDR3 nucleotides are TGTGCCAGCAGTAGGGGACAGGGAGGATCCTACGAGCAGTACTTC. Residues: CASSRGQGGSYEQYF.

CDR3 in DNA: TGTGCCATCAGACCGGGACAGGTACTCTTCGCTTTCTTT. Its protein is CAIRPGQVLFAFF. This rearrangement joins TRBV2 to TRBJ1-1; 8 bases match TRBD1. Germline lookup yields CDR1 SNHLY and CDR2 FYNNEI. The V and J ends lost 10 bases and 11 bases, in that order; junction bases with no gene match: 15. The CDR3 contains 13 residues.